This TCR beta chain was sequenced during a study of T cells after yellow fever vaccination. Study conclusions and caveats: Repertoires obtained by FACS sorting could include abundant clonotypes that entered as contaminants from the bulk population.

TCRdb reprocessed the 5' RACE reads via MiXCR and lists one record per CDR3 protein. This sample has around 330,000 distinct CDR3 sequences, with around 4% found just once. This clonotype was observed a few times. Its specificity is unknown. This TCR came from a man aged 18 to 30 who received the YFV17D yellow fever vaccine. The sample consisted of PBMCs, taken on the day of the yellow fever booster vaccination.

The CDR3 DNA follows: TGCAGTGCTAGAGATCCCGGGGTATTTGGAGAGACCCAGTACTTC. Translated: CSARDPGVFGETQYF. The J gene is TRBJ2-5, the V gene TRBV20-1; perhaps TRBD2 as D (5 bases). V lost 0 bases and J 4 bases, leaving 15 bases between the germline ends. The CDR3 covers 15 residues. Germline V CDR1 and CDR2: DFQATT, SNEGSKA (reference sequence).